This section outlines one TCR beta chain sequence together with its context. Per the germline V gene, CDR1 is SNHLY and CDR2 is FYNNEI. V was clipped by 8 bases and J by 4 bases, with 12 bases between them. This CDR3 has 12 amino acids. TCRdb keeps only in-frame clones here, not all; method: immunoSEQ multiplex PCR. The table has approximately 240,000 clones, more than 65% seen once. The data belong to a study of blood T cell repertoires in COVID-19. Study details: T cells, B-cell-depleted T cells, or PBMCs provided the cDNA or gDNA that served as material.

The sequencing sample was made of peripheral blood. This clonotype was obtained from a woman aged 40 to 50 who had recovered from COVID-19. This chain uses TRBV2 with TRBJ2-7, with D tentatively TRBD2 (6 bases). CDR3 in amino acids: CASGWGEYEQYF. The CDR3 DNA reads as TGTGCCAGCGGGTGGGGGGAGTACGAGCAGTACTTC. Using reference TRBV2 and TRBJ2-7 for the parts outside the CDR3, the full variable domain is EPEVTQTPSHQVTQMGQEVILRCVPISNHLYFYWYRQILGQKVEFLVSFYNNEISEKSEIFDDQFSVERPDGSNFTLKIRSTKLEDSAMYFCASGWGEYEQYFGPGTRLTVT.